The present TCR beta chain was sequenced within a study of cytomegalovirus exposure and HLA in healthy donors. The CDR3 spans 14 residues. The V end lost 5 bases, the J end lost 4 bases, and 12 bases lay between the germline ends. From germline, CDR1 is MNHEY and CDR2 SVGAGI. This clone occurred a few times. Amplification used 60 Vbeta primers and 13 Jbeta primers. Generated by immunoSEQ multiplex PCR, the TCRdb table keeps only in-frame clones and is missing some. The table lists roughly 160,000 clones, roughly 80% of them singletons. V is TRBV6-5 and J is TRBJ1-5; weak D call: TRBD1 (5 bases). The sample comprised PBMCs. The clonotype originates from a man aged 25-45 years in good health and CMV-seronegative. The CDR3 sequence: CASSMRRGNQPQHF. Written as DNA, the CDR3 is TGTGCCAGCAGTATGAGACGGGGGAATCAGCCCCAGCATTTT.